The source of this T cell receptor beta chain is a study of identical twins. This clonotype appeared many times. From the 5' RACE reads, TCRdb called clonotypes with MiXCR, one entry per CDR3 protein. This table holds over 250,000 distinct CDR3 sequences, 7.5% to 9.5% found once. Trimming cost V 0 bases and J 4 bases, with 13 bases left between them. The germline V gene encodes CDR1 LGHNA and CDR2 YSLEER. There are 15 residues in the CDR3. This sample also appeared in a second study, on yellow fever vaccine responses in identical twins.

This receptor was taken from a woman aged 18-29 years in good health. V gene TRBV4-3 combines with J gene TRBJ2-7; D remains unclear. Material: CD8+ T cells sorted from blood. The DNA of the CDR3 is TGCGCCAGCAGCCAAGATAATTCTTGGGAATACGAGCAGTACTTC. This codes for CASSQDNSWEYEQYF.